Reported below is one T cell receptor (beta chain). The antigen remains unidentified. The data derive from a study of T-cell memory formation after mild COVID-19. Using its own MiXCR run on the 5' RACE reads, TCRdb lists one record per CDR3 protein. The sample consists of hundreds of thousands of distinct CDR3 sequences, nearly 25% of them appearing once. V lost 6 bases and J lost 2, with 11 bases in between. The CDR3 sequence is 13 residues long. The germline V gene encodes CDR1 SNHLY and CDR2 FYNNEI. Findings of the study overall: Contracting clones localized mainly to CM and EM when CD4+ and mainly to EMRA when CD8+. Cross-reactive memory apparently joined, as some responding clones appeared in pre-infection memory.

The clonotype originates from an adult woman who had mild COVID-19 (a few samples of this study predate the infection). Cell type and time point are not known. The chain couples TRBV2 to TRBJ2-7; no firm D call. The sample was PBMCs or a T cell subset sorted from them (not recorded which). In nucleotides, the CDR3 is TGTGCCAGCAGCGTCGACACGACCTACGAGCAGTACTTC. Its protein is CASSVDTTYEQYF.